The 16 T cell receptor beta chains below were found in one sample sequenced in a study of beta chain features in type 1 diabetes. Of the isolated RNA, all was reverse transcribed, and so the sequenced material was expressed TCRB transcripts. The data were produced by immunoSEQ multiplex PCR, yet TCRdb's version contains in-frame clones alone and is incomplete. This table holds approximately 380,000 clones, around 16% found once. Input material: naive CD4+ T cells from blood. The receptors here all came from a woman between 18 and 29 years old in good health.

The V and J genes are TRBV29-1 and TRBJ1-2, with TRBD1 matching 7 bases. The CDR3 spans 14 residues. Germline-derived CDR1 and CDR2 are SQVTM and ANQGSEA. Germline trimming cut 7 bases from V and 4 bases from J; bases unmatched to any gene: 12. This CDR3 is CSATGQVGFYGYTF. CDR3 nucleotide sequence: TGCAGCGCCACTGGACAGGTGGGGTTCTATGGCTACACCTTC.

CDR3 DNA sequence: TGTGCCAGCAGACTAGGACGGACGAACACTGAAGCTTTCTTT. As protein: CASRLGRTNTEAFF. The rearrangement uses TRBV28 and TRBJ1-1; D unclear. The CDR3 is 14 residues long. Trimming took 6 bases from V and 1 from J, leaving 12 bases between them. The germline V gene encodes CDR1 MDHEN and CDR2 SYDVKM.

The V call is TRBV29-1, the J call TRBJ1-4; 8 bases map to TRBD1. The CDR3 loop spans 15 amino acids. The germline V gene has CDR1 SQVTM and CDR2 ANQGSEA. J gave up 4 bases and V 5 bases, and 9 bases lay outside the gene matches. The CDR3 DNA reads as TGCAGCGTTCAAGTCCAGGGGGCGAGTAATGAAAAACTGTTTTTT. Protein product: CSVQVQGASNEKLFF.

This clone was counted between two and nine times. This chain links TRBV4-3 with TRBJ2-1; the match to TRBD2 covers 9 bases. The CDR3 is 15 amino acids. Trimming at V came to 4 bases and at J to 7 bases, leaving 8 bases not matched to a gene. CDR1 is LGHNA and CDR2 is YSLEER in the germline V gene. The CDR3 loop is CASSLLGLALNEQFF. For the CDR3, the DNA is TGCGCCAGCAGCCTCCTAGGACTAGCGTTAAATGAGCAGTTCTTC.

This clone has a handful of counts. The CDR3 DNA reads as TGCAGCGTTGGAGTAGCGGGTTCTGGGGCCAACGTCCTGACTTTC. Protein product: CSVGVAGSGANVLTF. V usage is TRBV29-1 and J usage is TRBJ2-6; 7 nucleotides line up with TRBD2. V shed 4 bases, J shed 1 base, and the junction held 4 bases outside the gene matches. The CDR3 extends over 15 amino acids. CDR1 is SQVTM, CDR2 ANQGSEA, per germline. Full variable domain (rest looked up from reference TRBV29-1 and TRBJ2-6): SAVISQKPSRDICQRGTSLTIQCQVDSQVTMMFWYRQQPGQSLTLIATANQGSEATYESGFVIDKFPISRPNLTFSTLTVSNMSPEDSSIYLCSVGVAGSGANVLTFGAGSRLTVL.

The V and J genes are TRBV1 and TRBJ2-5; TRBD2 was called by the table and not checked on the DNA. TRBV1 is termed a pseudogene. There are 19 residues in the CDR3. CDR3 coding DNA: TGCACCAGCTGCGCTCGGACTAGCGGGAGGCTGGTTACCCAAGAGACCCAGTACTTC. It yields the protein CTSCARTSGRLVTQETQYF.

This clone came up a few times. The chain joins TRBV28 to TRBJ2-1, with 7 bases fitting TRBD2. Germline CDR1 is MDHEN and CDR2 is SYDVKM. The trim removed 6 bases at V and 2 bases at J, leaving 10 bases unmatched. This CDR3 comprises 16 residues. CDR3 coding DNA: TGTGCCAGCAGCGCGGGAGCCTCCCCAACCTACAATGAGCAGTTCTTC. Translation gives CASSAGASPTYNEQFF.

V gene TRBV5-6 combines with J gene TRBJ2-7, with 15 bases identical to TRBD2. Germline CDR1 reads SGHDT; CDR2 reads YYEEEE. With V trimmed by 6 bases and J by 5 bases, 3 bases remained unmatched. The CDR3 runs 14 residues. CDR3 DNA sequence: TGTGCCAGCACTGGACTAGCGGGAGGGGACGAGCAGTACTTC. It yields the protein CASTGLAGGDEQYF.

V is TRBV5-8 and J is TRBJ1-5; TRBD1 might be the D (6 bases). V gave up 1 base and J gave up 0 bases, with 14 bases separating them. The CDR3 totals 17 residues. Germline-derived CDR1 and CDR2 are SGHTS and YDEGEE. The CDR3 protein is CASSLLPGHLSNQPQHF. The CDR3 region has the DNA TGTGCCAGCAGCTTGTTACCGGGACACCTTAGCAATCAGCCCCAGCATTTT. The full variable domain, rest sourced from reference TRBV5-8 and TRBJ1-5, is EAGVTQSPTHLIKTRGQQATLRCSPISGHTSVYWYQQALGLGLQFLLWYDEGEERNRGNFPPRFSGRQFPNYSSELNVNALELEDSALYLCASSLLPGHLSNQPQHFGDGTRLSIL.

This clone was found a few times. The rearrangement uses TRBV7-9 and TRBJ2-1; the match to TRBD2 covers 10 bases. The junction had 5 bases not matched to a gene; V was cut back by 5 bases and J by 4 bases. The germline gives CDR1 SEHNR, CDR2 FQNEAQ (reference sequence). This CDR3 has 15 residues. The CDR3 DNA follows: TGTGCCAGCAGCCCCCTAGCGGGAGTTTACAATGAGCAGTTCTTC. Encoded protein: CASSPLAGVYNEQFF.

Here the CDR3 reads CASSKPTGNTEAFF. CDR3 sequence (DNA): TGTGCCAGCTCCAAACCGACAGGGAACACTGAAGCTTTCTTT. This sequence joins TRBV19 and TRBJ1-1; D may be TRBD1 (6 bases). Germline-derived CDR1 and CDR2 are LNHDA and SQIVND (reference sequence). The germline V and J ends were trimmed by 9 bases and 1 base, with 15 bases remaining between them. The CDR3 length is 14 residues.

This clone turned up a few times. This chain connects TRBV25-1 to TRBJ1-1; D uncertain. The CDR3 runs 14 residues. Trimming pared 2 bases from V and 0 bases from J, leaving 7 bases between. Germline V CDR1 and CDR2: MGHDK, SYGVNS. The chain's CDR3 is CASSERGVNTEAFF. The CDR3 nucleotides read TGTGCCAGCAGTGAACGGGGAGTGAACACTGAAGCTTTCTTT.

This clone was recorded a few times. CDR3 sequence reads: CAWSTNSNQPQHF. For the CDR3, the DNA is TGTGCCTGGAGTACTAACTCGAATCAGCCCCAGCATTTT. The V call is TRBV30, the J call TRBJ1-5; D unclear. Trimming took 2 bases from V and 4 from J, leaving 9 bases between them. In germline, CDR1 is GTSNPN, CDR2 SVGIG (reference sequence). The CDR3 loop spans 13 amino acids.

This clone has just one count. The chain joins TRBV6-5 to TRBJ2-3, with 10 bases aligning to TRBD1. The CDR3 runs 15 residues. Germline CDR1 MNHEY, CDR2 SVGAGI. With 6 bases clipped from V and 4 bases from J, the junction kept 7 bases outside the gene matches. The CDR3 coding sequence is TGTGCCAGCAGCGACAGGGGGCGCGGGCCAGATACGCAGTATTTT. Encoded protein: CASSDRGRGPDTQYF.

This clone was detected only a few times. The chain joins TRBV5-1 to TRBJ1-2; D perhaps matches TRBD1 (5 bases). The ends were cut back, 4 bases at V and 4 bases at J, with 11 bases in the middle. Looked up from germline, CDR1 is SGHRS and CDR2 is YFSETQ. The CDR3 runs 13 residues. CDR3 sequence reads: CASSRDRGYGYTF. Here the CDR3 DNA reads TGCGCCAGCAGCAGAGATAGGGGCTATGGCTACACCTTC.

This clone was seen a few times. V gene TRBV10-3 combines with J gene TRBJ1-2; 9 bases are a match to TRBD1. After removal of 11 bases from V and 4 bases from J, the junction contained 8 bases not matched to a gene. Germline V gives CDR1 ENHRY, CDR2 SYGVKD. The length of the CDR3 is 13 residues. This CDR3 is CAVKPGQGYGYTF. CDR3 DNA sequence: TGTGCCGTCAAACCGGGACAGGGCTATGGCTACACCTTC.